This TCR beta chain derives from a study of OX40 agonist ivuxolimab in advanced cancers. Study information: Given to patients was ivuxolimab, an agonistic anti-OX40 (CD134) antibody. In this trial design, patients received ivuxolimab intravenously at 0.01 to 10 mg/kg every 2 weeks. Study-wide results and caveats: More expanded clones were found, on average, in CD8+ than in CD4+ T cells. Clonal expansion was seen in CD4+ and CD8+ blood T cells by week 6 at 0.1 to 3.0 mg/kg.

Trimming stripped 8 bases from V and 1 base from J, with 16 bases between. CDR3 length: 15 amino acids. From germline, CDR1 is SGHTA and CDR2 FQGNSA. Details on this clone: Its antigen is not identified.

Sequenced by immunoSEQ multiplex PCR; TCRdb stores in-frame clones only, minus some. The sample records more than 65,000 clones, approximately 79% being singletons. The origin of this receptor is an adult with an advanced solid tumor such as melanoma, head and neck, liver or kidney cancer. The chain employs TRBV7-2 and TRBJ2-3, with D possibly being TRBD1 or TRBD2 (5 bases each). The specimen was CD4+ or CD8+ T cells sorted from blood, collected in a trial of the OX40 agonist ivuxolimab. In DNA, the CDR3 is TGTGCCAGCGGGGGTCGTAAGGCAGGCACAGATACGCAGTATTTT. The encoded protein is CASGGRKAGTDTQYF. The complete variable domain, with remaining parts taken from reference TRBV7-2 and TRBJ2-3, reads GAGVSQSPSNKVTEKGKDVELRCDPISGHTALYWYRQSLGQGLEFLIYFQGNSAPDKSGLPSDRFSAERTGGSVSTLTIQRTQQEDSAVYLCASGGRKAGTDTQYFGPGTRLTVL.